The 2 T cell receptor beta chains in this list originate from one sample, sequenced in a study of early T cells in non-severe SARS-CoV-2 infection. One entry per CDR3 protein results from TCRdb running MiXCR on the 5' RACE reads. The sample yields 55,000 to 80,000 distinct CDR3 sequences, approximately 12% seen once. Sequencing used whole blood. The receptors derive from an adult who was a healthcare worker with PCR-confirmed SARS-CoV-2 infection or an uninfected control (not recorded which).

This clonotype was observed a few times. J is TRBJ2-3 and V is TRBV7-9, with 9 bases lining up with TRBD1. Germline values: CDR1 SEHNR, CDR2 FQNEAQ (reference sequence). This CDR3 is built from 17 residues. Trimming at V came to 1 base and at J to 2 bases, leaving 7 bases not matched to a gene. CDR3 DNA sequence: TGTGCCAGCAGCTTAGAAGGGACAGGGACATTCACAGATACGCAGTATTTT. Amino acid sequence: CASSLEGTGTFTDTQYF.

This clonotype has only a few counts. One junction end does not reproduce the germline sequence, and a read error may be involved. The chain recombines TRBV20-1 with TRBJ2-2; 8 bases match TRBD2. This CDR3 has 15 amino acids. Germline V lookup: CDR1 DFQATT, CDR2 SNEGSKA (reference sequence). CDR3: CSASQRGFGTGELFF. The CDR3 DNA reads TGCAGCGCTAGCCAGCGGGGGTTCGGCACCGGGGAGCTGTTTTTT.